The 32 T cell receptor beta chains reported below all come from one sample, sequenced in a study of OX40 agonist ivuxolimab in advanced cancers. Profiled with immunoSEQ multiplex PCR; TCRdb holds only in-frame clones, not every one. The sample carries 65,000 to 70,000 clones, roughly 80% recorded once. This specimen was CD4+ or CD8+ T cells sorted from blood, taken in a trial of the OX40 agonist ivuxolimab. These receptors came from an adult with an advanced solid tumor such as melanoma, head and neck, liver or kidney cancer.

The chain uses TRBV19 and TRBJ2-2, with TRBD2 as a possible D gene (6 bases). The CDR3 is made up of 14 amino acids. Trimming took 9 bases from V and 4 from J, leaving 15 bases between them. Germline values: CDR1 LNHDA, CDR2 SQIVND (reference sequence). CDR3 sequence reads: CASLPGVFTGELFF. The CDR3 DNA reads TGTGCCAGCCTCCCGGGGGTCTTCACCGGGGAGCTGTTTTTT.

The chain combines TRBV6-5 with TRBJ1-1; D is unclear. The germline V gene has CDR1 MNHEY and CDR2 SVGAGI. The CDR3 length is 15 residues. V lost 4 bases, J lost 6 bases, and 18 bases lay in between. CDR3 DNA: TGTGCCAGCAGTTTCCGGTCCGGTATCAGACCTGAAGCTTTCTTT. It encodes CASSFRSGIRPEAFF.

This clone was recorded at least ten times. The chain recombines TRBV30 with TRBJ1-5; perhaps TRBD1 as D (5 bases). The CDR3 is 13 residues long. Germline-derived CDR1 and CDR2 are GTSNPN and SVGIG (reference sequence). V lost 1 base to trimming and J lost 4 bases, with 8 bases between them. The CDR3 region is CAWSADINQPQHF. CDR3 nucleotide sequence: TGTGCCTGGAGTGCGGACATAAATCAGCCCCAGCATTTT.

Comment on this clone: The same CDR3 also results from other DNA sequences found in this sample. V and J are TRBV7-3 and TRBJ2-2; perhaps TRBD1 as D (6 bases). The CDR3 covers 14 residues. Per germline, CDR1 SGHTA and CDR2 FQGTGA. V gave up 2 bases and J gave up 3 bases, with 7 bases separating them. This chain's CDR3 is CASSLSGDTGELFF. The CDR3 DNA reads TGTGCCAGCAGCTTATCAGGGGACACCGGGGAGCTGTTTTTT. The full variable domain, completed using reference TRBV7-3 and TRBJ2-2, is GAGVSQTPSNKVTEKGKYVELRCDPISGHTALYWYRQSLGQGPEFLIYFQGTGAADDSGLPNDRFFAVRPEGSVSTLKIQRTERGDSAVYLCASSLSGDTGELFFGEGSRLTVL.

The V call is TRBV5-5, the J call TRBJ1-1, with no clear D. The CDR3 sequence is 16 residues long. Germline V gives CDR1 SGHKS, CDR2 YYEKEE (reference sequence). V was clipped by 5 bases and J by 0 bases, with 17 bases between them. CDR3 sequence reads: CASRSGLGLLNTEAFF. The DNA of the CDR3 is TGTGCCAGCAGGTCCGGTCTGGGCCTCTTGAACACTGAAGCTTTCTTT.

The gene calls are TRBV6-5 and TRBJ1-4; perhaps TRBD1 as D (5 bases). The length of the CDR3 is 14 residues. V lost 6 bases, J lost 6 bases, and 14 bases lay in between. The germline CDR1 and CDR2 sequences are MNHEY and SVGAGI. CDR3 amino acids: CASRSGTDDEKLFF. CDR3 sequence (DNA): TGTGCCAGCAGGTCCGGGACGGATGATGAAAAACTGTTTTTT.

In this sample, this clone turned up a few times. This chain links TRBV4-1 with TRBJ1-5, with D possibly being TRBD1 (6 bases). Germline assignment: CDR1 MGHRA and CDR2 YSYEKL. The CDR3 is 15 amino acids. Deletions cut 2 bases from V and 4 bases from J, with 12 bases between. CDR3 in DNA: TGCGCCAGCAGCCAACAGGACAGTCCAAATCAGCCCCAGCATTTT. This translates into CASSQQDSPNQPQHF.

This sequence joins TRBV7-6 and TRBJ2-7; TRBD1 might be the D (5 bases). This CDR3 is 16 amino acids long. Germline V gene data show CDR1 as SGHVS and CDR2 as FNYEAQ. The V gene lost 5 bases and the J gene lost 5 bases, with 22 bases spanning the gap. The CDR3 DNA reads as TGTGCCAGCAGCCCCACTGGGGCCGGCCCCCAAAACGAGCAGTACTTC. Translation gives CASSPTGAGPQNEQYF.

The V gene is TRBV6-5, the J gene TRBJ2-7, with TRBD2 matching 8 bases. Germline trimming cut 2 bases from V and 6 bases from J; bases unmatched to any gene: 0. Looked up from germline, CDR1 is MNHEY and CDR2 is SVGAGI. The CDR3 covers 12 residues. The DNA of the CDR3 is TGTGCCAGCAGTTACCGGGAGGGCGAGCAGTACGTC. Amino acid sequence: CASSYREGEQYV.

The V gene is TRBV6-1, the J gene TRBJ2-4; TRBD1 matches at 7 bases. The V gene end was trimmed by 7 bases and the J gene end by 7 bases; junction bases not matched to a gene: 4. The CDR3 has 12 amino acids. In germline, CDR1 is MNHNS, CDR2 SASEGT. The DNA of the CDR3 is TGTGCCAGCAAGGGGGCGCGCAACATTCAGTACTTC. It yields the protein CASKGARNIQYF.

The rearrangement joins TRBV27 to TRBJ2-1; TRBD2 matches 14 bases. The germline V gene encodes CDR1 MNHEY and CDR2 SMNVEV (reference sequence). After removal of 4 bases from V and 4 bases from J, the junction contained 9 bases not matched to a gene. The CDR3 length is 18 residues. Here the CDR3 DNA reads TGTGCCAGCAGTTCCCTGACTAGCGGGGGGGTCAGGTACAATGAGCAGTTCTTC. Translation gives CASSSLTSGGVRYNEQFF.

The V call is TRBV27, the J call TRBJ1-5; tentatively, D is TRBD1 (5 bases). The CDR3 sequence is 17 residues long. The V end lost 1 base, the J end lost 0 bases, and 13 bases lay between the germline ends. Germline-derived CDR1 and CDR2 are MNHEY and SMNVEV (reference sequence). The CDR3 DNA sequence: TGTGCCAGCAGTTTATTCGCGACAGCGTATAGCAATCAGCCCCAGCATTTT. Encoded protein: CASSLFATAYSNQPQHF.

The chain uses TRBV5-1 and TRBJ1-1, with 7 bases fitting TRBD1. Germline V gene data show CDR1 as SGHRS and CDR2 as YFSETQ. The V gene end was trimmed by 1 base and the J gene end by 3 bases; junction bases not matched to a gene: 3. The CDR3 loop spans 14 amino acids. CDR3 in amino acids: CASSLSQGDTEAFF. For the CDR3, the DNA is TGCGCCAGCAGCTTGAGTCAGGGGGACACTGAAGCTTTCTTT.

The rearrangement uses TRBV7-2 and TRBJ1-5; D uncertain. CDR1 is SGHTA and CDR2 is FQGNSA in the germline V gene. The CDR3 is 13 residues long. Trimming removed 1 base at V and 6 bases at J, with 7 bases between. CDR3 nucleotide sequence: TGTGCCAGCAGCTTAGTGGGAAGTCAGCCCCAGCATTTT. It encodes CASSLVGSQPQHF.

The chain joins TRBV6-5 to TRBJ1-1; TRBD1 might be the D (5 bases). The CDR3 consists of 16 residues. The germline CDR1 and CDR2 sequences are MNHEY and SVGAGI. V was cut by 1 base and J by 2 bases, with 14 bases left in between. DNA of the CDR3: TGTGCCAGCAGTTACTTCTGGCCAGGGAGTAACACTGAAGCTTTCTTT. Amino acids: CASSYFWPGSNTEAFF.

The V and J genes are TRBV7-3 and TRBJ2-2; TRBD1 agrees at 11 bases. The CDR3 sequence is 16 residues long. CDR1 and CDR2 from the germline V gene are SGHTA and FQGTGA. With V trimmed by 6 bases and J by 5 bases, 8 bases remained unmatched. CDR3 loop: CASSLGQGARTGELFF. CDR3 coding DNA: TGTGCCAGCAGTCTAGGACAGGGGGCTCGTACCGGGGAGCTGTTTTTT.

The rearrangement joins TRBV7-2 to TRBJ1-1; 8 positions agree with TRBD1. J lost 1 base, V lost 5 bases, and 9 bases had no gene match. Germline CDR1 reads SGHTA; CDR2 reads FQGNSA. The CDR3 is made up of 16 amino acids. This CDR3 is CASSRGQGLGNTEAFF. The DNA for the CDR3 is TGTGCCAGCAGCAGAGGACAGGGTCTGGGGAACACTGAAGCTTTCTTT.

This chain connects TRBV27 to TRBJ1-1; tentatively, D is TRBD1 (6 bases). The CDR3 is made up of 15 amino acids. Germline V gene sequence: CDR1 MNHEY, CDR2 SMNVEV (reference sequence). V was clipped by 4 bases and J by 9 bases, with 21 bases between them. In DNA, the CDR3 is TGTGCCAGCAGTTCATCCTACCTGGGGGGCGCGAAAGCTTTCTTT. It translates to CASSSSYLGGAKAFF.

This clone appeared a single time. The chain has TRBV28 and TRBJ1-1; 7 nucleotides align to TRBD1. The CDR3 is 16 residues long. Germline loops: CDR1 MDHEN, CDR2 SYDVKM. After removal of 3 bases from V and 1 base from J, the junction contained 8 bases not matched to a gene. The CDR3 region has the DNA TGTGCCAGCAGTTTTTTACCTCCAGGGGGGAACACTGAAGCTTTCTTT. The encoded protein is CASSFLPPGGNTEAFF.

The chain has TRBV10-1 and TRBJ2-2; the D is unclear. V gave up 7 bases and J gave up 3 bases, with 6 bases separating them. The CDR3 totals 12 residues. Germline V CDR1 and CDR2: WNHNN, SYGVQD (reference sequence). The DNA of the CDR3 is TGCGCCAGCAAGTCCCACACCGGGGAGCTGTTTTTT. Amino acids: CASKSHTGELFF.

The V call is TRBV28, the J call TRBJ1-2, with a possible D match to TRBD1 (5 bases). The V gene's germline CDR1 is MDHEN and CDR2 SYDVKM. Trimming took 11 bases from V and 5 from J, leaving 18 bases between them. The CDR3 covers 13 residues. CDR3 sequence: CACTGQGFYGYTF. The CDR3 DNA is TGTGCCTGCACAGGTCAGGGTTTTTATGGCTACACCTTC.

The chain joins TRBV4-3 to TRBJ2-3, with 10 bases aligning to TRBD2. The J segment lost 3 bases and the V segment lost 0 bases, leaving 3 bases of the junction unmatched. The CDR3 is 16 residues long. Per the germline V gene, CDR1 is LGHNA and CDR2 is YSLEER. CDR3 protein: CASSQDLAGATDTQYF. For the CDR3, the DNA is TGCGCCAGCAGCCAAGATCTAGCGGGAGCAACAGATACGCAGTATTTT.

V and J are TRBV10-3 and TRBJ1-1; 8 positions agree with TRBD1. The CDR3 loop spans 15 amino acids. CDR1 and CDR2 from the germline V gene are ENHRY and SYGVKD. Trimming at V came to 3 bases and at J to 5 bases, leaving 8 bases not matched to a gene. CDR3 protein: CAISDITGGRTEAFF. In DNA form, the CDR3 reads TGTGCCATCAGTGACATTACAGGGGGAAGAACTGAAGCTTTCTTT.

This clone was seen a handful of times. CDR3 amino acids: CATSRDRGRNYYGYTF. CDR3 in DNA: TGTGCCACCAGCCGTGACAGGGGGCGGAATTACTATGGCTACACCTTC. The chain has TRBV15 and TRBJ1-2; 10 positions match TRBD1. Trimming removed 5 bases from V and 3 bases from J; junction bases left unmatched: 9. Germline V lookup: CDR1 LNHNV, CDR2 YYDKDF (reference sequence). CDR3 size: 16 residues.

The sample holds one count of this clone. V and J are TRBV30 and TRBJ1-4, with D unresolved. The CDR3 length is 14 residues. The germline V and J ends were trimmed by 2 bases and 1 base, with 8 bases remaining between them. Germline CDR1 is GTSNPN and CDR2 is SVGIG (reference sequence). The CDR3 bases are TGTGCCTGGAGTAACGAGAAAACTAATGAAAAACTGTTTTTT. Protein sequence: CAWSNEKTNEKLFF.

The chain is built from TRBV28 and TRBJ1-2; no definite D call. The germline gives CDR1 MDHEN, CDR2 SYDVKM. V dropped 8 bases and J dropped 8 bases, with 18 bases sitting between them. CDR3 length equals 13 residues. DNA for the CDR3: TGTGCCAGCGCCCTACTGCGCGGTGGCGGCTACACCTTC. It codes for CASALLRGGGYTF.

The chain recombines TRBV15 with TRBJ1-5, with 9 bases lining up with TRBD1. Germline V gene sequence: CDR1 LNHNV, CDR2 YYDKDF (reference sequence). The V gene end was trimmed by 0 bases and the J gene end by 9 bases; junction bases not matched to a gene: 9. This CDR3 is built from 16 residues. CDR3 sequence reads: CATSRDLGQGLGPQHF. The CDR3, as DNA: TGTGCCACCAGCAGAGATTTGGGACAGGGCCTGGGGCCCCAGCATTTT. Full variable domain (remainder filled in from reference TRBV15 and TRBJ1-5): DAMVIQNPRYQVTQFGKPVTLSCSQTLNHNVMYWYQQKSSQAPKLLFHYYDKDFNNEADTPDNFQSRRPNTSFCFLDIRSPGLGDTAMYLCATSRDLGQGLGPQHFGDGTRLSIL.

The chain couples TRBV6-6 to TRBJ1-2; D gene ambiguous. CDR3 length: 12 residues. Between the trimmed V and J ends, which lost 0 bases and 6 bases, there was a span of 5 bases. The germline CDR1 and CDR2 sequences are MNHNY and SVGAGI (reference sequence). CDR3 DNA sequence: TGTGCCAGCAGTTACTCCGGGGATGGCTACACCTTC. Amino acids: CASSYSGDGYTF.

The chain combines TRBV10-2 with TRBJ1-2; a possible D gene is TRBD1 (6 bases). The CDR3 sequence is 13 residues long. Trimming shortened V by 5 bases and J by 3 bases, and 10 bases separated the two germline ends. Germline V gene data show CDR1 as WSHSY and CDR2 as SAAADI. The CDR3 DNA is TGCGCCAGCAGTCTGGGGGGGCACTATGGCTACACCTTC. This gives the protein CASSLGGHYGYTF.

The CDR3 here is CASSDPATNEKLFF. In nucleotides, the CDR3 is TGTGCCAGCAGCGACCCTGCAACTAATGAAAAACTGTTTTTT. The chain recombines TRBV5-6 with TRBJ1-4; D remains ambiguous. This CDR3 spans 14 amino acids. CDR1 is SGHDT and CDR2 is YYEEEE in the germline V gene. V shed 4 bases and J shed 0 bases, with 7 bases lying between them.

CDR3: CASTFVGFEKLFF. Written as DNA, the CDR3 is TGTGCCAGTACGTTCGTGGGCTTTGAAAAACTGTTTTTT. The gene calls are TRBV6-6 and TRBJ1-4, with D uncertain. CDR1 and CDR2 from the germline V gene are MNHNY and SVGAGI (reference sequence). This CDR3 has 13 residues. Trimming shortened V by 9 bases and J by 7 bases, and 15 bases separated the two germline ends.

In DNA, the CDR3 is TGTGCCAGCAGGGAATCCCTAGATCAGCCCCAGCATTTT. Translating gives CASRESLDQPQHF. This chain joins TRBV6-1 and TRBJ1-5; unclear D gene. The V end lost 6 bases, the J end lost 5 bases, and 11 bases lay between the germline ends. The CDR3 has 13 amino acids. Germline V gene lookup returns CDR1 MNHNS and CDR2 SASEGT.